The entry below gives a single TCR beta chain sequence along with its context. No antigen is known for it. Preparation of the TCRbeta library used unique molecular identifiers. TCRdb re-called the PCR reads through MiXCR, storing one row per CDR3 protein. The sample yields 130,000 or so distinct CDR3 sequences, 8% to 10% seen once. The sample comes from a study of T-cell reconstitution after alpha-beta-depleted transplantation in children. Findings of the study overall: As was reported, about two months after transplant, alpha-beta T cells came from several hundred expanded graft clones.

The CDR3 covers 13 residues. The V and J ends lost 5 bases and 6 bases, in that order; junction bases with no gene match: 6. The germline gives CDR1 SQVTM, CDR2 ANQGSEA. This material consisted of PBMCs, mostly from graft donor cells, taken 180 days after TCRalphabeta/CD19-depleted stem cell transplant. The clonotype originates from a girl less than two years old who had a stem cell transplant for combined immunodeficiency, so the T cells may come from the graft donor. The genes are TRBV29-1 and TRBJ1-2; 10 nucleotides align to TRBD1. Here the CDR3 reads CSVTPGQGHGYTF. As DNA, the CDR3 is TGCAGCGTTACTCCGGGACAGGGGCATGGCTACACCTTC.